Sequencing of this T cell receptor (beta chain) was carried out in a study of blood T cells in healthy people across ages. The CDR3 contains 16 residues. J was trimmed by 0 bases and V by 2 bases; bases with no gene match: 3. The V gene's germline CDR1 is KGHSH and CDR2 LQKENI. The second PCR ran roughly 7 to 11 cycles with a sample-barcoded 5' primer and J-beta primers. From the 5' RACE reads, TCRdb called clonotypes with MiXCR, one entry per CDR3 protein. The repertoire holds fewer than 1.5 million distinct CDR3 sequences, with 42% as singletons. The sequenced material came from blood. The TCR sequence derives from a woman aged 18-35 years in good health. The chain has TRBV18 and TRBJ2-3, with TRBD2 matching 9 bases. CDR3 amino acids: CASSPNLAGSTDTQYF. DNA for the CDR3: TGTGCCAGCTCACCAAATCTAGCGGGAAGCACAGATACGCAGTATTTT.